This entry features one TCR beta chain sequence. The target antigen is unknown. Repertoires were generated with immunoSEQ multiplex PCR, while TCRdb's copy carries only in-frame clones and drops some. The sample includes about 140,000 clones, approximately 95% seen only once; the top ten take approximately 6.5%. This sample stems from a study of T cell responses to AZD1222 COVID-19 vaccine. Study results and limitations: Once two AZD1222 doses were given, Spike-specific TCR breadth and depth went up.

CDR3 size: 14 residues. The germline CDR1 and CDR2 sequences are LGHNT and FRNRAP. V lost 2 bases and J 0 bases, leaving 5 bases between the germline ends. Second-dose schedules of about 4 or about 12 weeks were combined. This chain links TRBV12-5 with TRBJ2-1, with D unresolved. Here the sequenced sample was peripheral blood, taken 28 days after the second AZD1222 dose. The clonotype comes from an adult who received the AZD1222 COVID-19 vaccine. The CDR3 here is CASGLWDSYNEQFF. CDR3 DNA sequence: TGTGCTAGTGGTTTGTGGGACTCCTACAATGAGCAGTTCTTC.